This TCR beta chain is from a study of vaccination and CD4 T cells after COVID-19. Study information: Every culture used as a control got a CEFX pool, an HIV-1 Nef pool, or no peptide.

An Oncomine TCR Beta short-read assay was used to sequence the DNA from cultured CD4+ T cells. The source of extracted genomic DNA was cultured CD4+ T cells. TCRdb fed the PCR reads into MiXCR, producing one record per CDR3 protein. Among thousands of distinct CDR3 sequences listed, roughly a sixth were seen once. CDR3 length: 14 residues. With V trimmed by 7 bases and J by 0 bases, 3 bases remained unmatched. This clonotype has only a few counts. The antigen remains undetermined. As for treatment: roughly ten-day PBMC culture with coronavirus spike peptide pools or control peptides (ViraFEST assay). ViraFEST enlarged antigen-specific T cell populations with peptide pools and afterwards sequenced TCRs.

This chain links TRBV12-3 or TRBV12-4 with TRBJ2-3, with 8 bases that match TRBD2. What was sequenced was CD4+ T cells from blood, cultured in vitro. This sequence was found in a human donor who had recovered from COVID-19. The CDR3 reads CASTTSGSTDTQYF. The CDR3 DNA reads TGTGCCAGCACCACTAGCGGTAGCACAGATACGCAGTATTTT.